This T cell receptor beta chain is drawn from a study of blood T cell repertoires in COVID-19. Study-wide background: Samples taken during acute and convalescent COVID-19 were collected in the United States, Italy and Spain. Sources were T cells, B-cell-depleted T cells, or PBMCs; the material itself was cDNA or gDNA.

In the original workflow: Estimation of nucleated cell counts was performed using reference gene primer amplification. TCRdb keeps only in-frame clones here, not all; method: immunoSEQ multiplex PCR. That table is the source of V, J and clone size, and D and trimming were worked out from the DNA. The sample records about 84,000 clones, 70% to 75% being singletons. The CDR3 consists of 11 residues. The V gene's germline CDR1 is SEHNR and CDR2 FQNEAQ (reference sequence). With regard to this clone: A read error may produce the germline difference seen at one junction end.

The rearrangement links TRBV7-9 to TRBJ2-5, with D possibly being TRBD1 (5 bases). The TCR comes from a man in his fifties with active or convalescent COVID-19. The sample was peripheral blood. CDR3: CASSSDIRADF. The CDR3 nucleotides are TGTGCCAGCAGCTCGGACATTAGGGCTGACTTC. The full variable domain, with the rest looked up from reference TRBV7-9 and TRBJ2-5, is DTGVSQNPRHKITKRGQNVTFRCDPISEHNRLYWYRQTLGQGPEFLTYFQNEAQLEKSRLLSDRFSAERPKGSFSTLEIQRTEQGDSAMYLCASSSDIRADFGPGTRLLVL.